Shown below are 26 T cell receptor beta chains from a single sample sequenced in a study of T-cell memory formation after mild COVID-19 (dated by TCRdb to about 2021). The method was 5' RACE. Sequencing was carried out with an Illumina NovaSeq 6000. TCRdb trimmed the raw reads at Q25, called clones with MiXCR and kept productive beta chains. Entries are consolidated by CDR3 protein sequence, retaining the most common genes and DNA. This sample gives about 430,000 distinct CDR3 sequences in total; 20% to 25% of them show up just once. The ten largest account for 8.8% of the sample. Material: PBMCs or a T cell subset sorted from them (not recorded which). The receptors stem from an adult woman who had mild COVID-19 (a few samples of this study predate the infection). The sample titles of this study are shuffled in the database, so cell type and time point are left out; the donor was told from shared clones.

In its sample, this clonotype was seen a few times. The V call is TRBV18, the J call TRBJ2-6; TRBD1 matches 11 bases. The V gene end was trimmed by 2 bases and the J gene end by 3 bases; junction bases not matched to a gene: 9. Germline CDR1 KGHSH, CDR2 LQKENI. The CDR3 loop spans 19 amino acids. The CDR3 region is CASSPVNGQGAGGANVLTF. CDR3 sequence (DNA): TGTGCCAGCTCACCAGTAAACGGACAGGGGGCTGGTGGGGCCAACGTCCTGACTTTC.

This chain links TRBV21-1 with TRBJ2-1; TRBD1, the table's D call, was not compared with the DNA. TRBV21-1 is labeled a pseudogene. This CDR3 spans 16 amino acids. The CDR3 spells CASSKALRQKRNEQFF. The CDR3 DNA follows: TGTGCCAGCAGCAAAGCGCTCAGACAGAAGAGGAATGAGCAGTTCTTC.

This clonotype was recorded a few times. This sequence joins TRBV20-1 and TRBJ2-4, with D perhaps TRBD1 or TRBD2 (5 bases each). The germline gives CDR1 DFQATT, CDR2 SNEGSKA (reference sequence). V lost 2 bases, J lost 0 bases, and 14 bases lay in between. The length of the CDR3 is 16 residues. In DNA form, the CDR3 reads TGCAGTGCTAGACTAGGGGCGGAGGTAGCCAAAAACATTCAGTACTTC. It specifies CSARLGAEVAKNIQYF.

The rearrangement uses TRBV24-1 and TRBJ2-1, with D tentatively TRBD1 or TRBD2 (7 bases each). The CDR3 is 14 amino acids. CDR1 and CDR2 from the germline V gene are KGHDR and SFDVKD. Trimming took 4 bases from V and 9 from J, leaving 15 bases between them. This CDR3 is CATSDSGGGGEQFF. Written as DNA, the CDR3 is TGTGCCACCAGTGACTCAGGGGGGGGAGGTGAGCAGTTCTTC.

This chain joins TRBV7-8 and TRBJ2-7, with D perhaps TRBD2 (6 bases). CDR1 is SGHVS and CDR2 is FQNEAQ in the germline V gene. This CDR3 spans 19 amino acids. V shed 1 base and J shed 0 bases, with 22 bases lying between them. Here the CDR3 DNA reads TGTGCCAGCAGCTTAGTTCGGGGGAAAGCAAAAATCAGCTCCTACGAGCAGTACTTC. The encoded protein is CASSLVRGKAKISSYEQYF.

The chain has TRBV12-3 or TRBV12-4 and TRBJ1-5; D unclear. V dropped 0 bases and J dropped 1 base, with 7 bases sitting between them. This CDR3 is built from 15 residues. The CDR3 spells CASSLAGSSNQPQHF. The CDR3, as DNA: TGTGCCAGCAGTTTAGCAGGGTCCAGCAATCAGCCCCAGCATTTT.

The CDR3 reads CASTFGARSVDEQFF. The CDR3, as DNA: TGTGCCAGTACTTTTGGGGCTCGATCAGTCGATGAGCAGTTCTTC. The V and J genes are TRBV19 and TRBJ2-1; TRBD1 might be the D (5 bases). Trimming shortened V by 7 bases and J by 8 bases, and 21 bases separated the two germline ends. Germline CDR1 is LNHDA and CDR2 is SQIVND (reference sequence). The CDR3 consists of 15 residues.

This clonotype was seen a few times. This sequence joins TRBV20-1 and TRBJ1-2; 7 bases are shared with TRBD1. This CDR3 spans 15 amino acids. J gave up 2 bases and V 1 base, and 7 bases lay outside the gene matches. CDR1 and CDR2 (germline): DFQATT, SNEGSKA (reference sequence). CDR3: CSARVRGTVNYGYTF. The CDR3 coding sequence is TGCAGTGCTAGAGTTAGGGGGACAGTAAACTATGGCTACACCTTC.

In DNA form, the CDR3 reads TGTGCCACCAGTGCCCTCGGGGGGTACAATGAGCAGTTCTTC. Its translation is CATSALGGYNEQFF. This chain joins TRBV24-1 and TRBJ2-1, with TRBD2 identical over 7 bases. Unmatched junction bases numbered 4, after V lost 5 bases and J lost 4 bases. The CDR3 loop spans 14 amino acids. CDR1 is KGHDR and CDR2 is SFDVKD in the germline V gene.

CDR3 loop: CASSPRVGAFF. CDR3 coding DNA: TGTGCCAGCAGCCCTCGCGTCGGAGCTTTCTTT. The chain links TRBV6-1 to TRBJ1-1; D call uncertain. The germline CDR1 and CDR2 sequences are MNHNS and SASEGT. This CDR3 region has 11 residues. Trimming left V 6 bases short and J 10 bases short, with 12 bases between.

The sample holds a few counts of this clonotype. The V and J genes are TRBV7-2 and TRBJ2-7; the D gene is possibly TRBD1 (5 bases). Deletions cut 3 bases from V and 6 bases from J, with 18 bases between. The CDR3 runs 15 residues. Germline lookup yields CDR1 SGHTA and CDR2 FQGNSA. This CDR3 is CASSFAGLGMREQYF. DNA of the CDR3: TGTGCCAGCAGCTTTGCAGGGCTGGGTATGCGCGAGCAGTACTTC.

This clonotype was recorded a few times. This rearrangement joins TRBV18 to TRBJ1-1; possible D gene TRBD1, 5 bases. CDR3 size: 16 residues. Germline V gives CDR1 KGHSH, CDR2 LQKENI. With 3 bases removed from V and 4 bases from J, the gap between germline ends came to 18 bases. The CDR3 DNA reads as TGTGCCAGCTCACCCATCGGTGGGGCTTCGGGCACTGAAGCTTTCTTT. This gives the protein CASSPIGGASGTEAFF.

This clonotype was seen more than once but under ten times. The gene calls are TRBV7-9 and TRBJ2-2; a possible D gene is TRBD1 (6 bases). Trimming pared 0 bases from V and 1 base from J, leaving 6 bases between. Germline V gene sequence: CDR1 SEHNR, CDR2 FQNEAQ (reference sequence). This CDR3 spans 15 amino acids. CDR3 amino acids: CASSLAGQNTGELFF. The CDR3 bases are TGTGCCAGCAGCTTAGCGGGACAGAACACCGGGGAGCTGTTTTTT.

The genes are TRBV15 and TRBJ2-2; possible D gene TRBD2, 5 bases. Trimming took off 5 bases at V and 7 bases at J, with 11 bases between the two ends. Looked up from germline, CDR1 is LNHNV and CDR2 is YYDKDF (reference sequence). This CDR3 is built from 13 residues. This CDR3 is CATSGGRNGELFF. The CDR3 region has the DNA TGTGCCACCAGCGGCGGGCGGAACGGGGAGCTGTTTTTT. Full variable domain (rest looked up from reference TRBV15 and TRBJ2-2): DAMVIQNPRYQVTQFGKPVTLSCSQTLNHNVMYWYQQKSSQAPKLLFHYYDKDFNNEADTPDNFQSRRPNTSFCFLDIRSPGLGDTAMYLCATSGGRNGELFFGEGSRLTVL.

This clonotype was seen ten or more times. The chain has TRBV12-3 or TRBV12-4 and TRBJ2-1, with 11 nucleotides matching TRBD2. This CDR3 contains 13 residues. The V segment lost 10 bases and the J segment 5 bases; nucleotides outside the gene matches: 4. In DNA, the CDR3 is TGTGCCACGGGACTAGCGGCACACAATGAGCAGTTCTTC. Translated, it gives CATGLAAHNEQFF.

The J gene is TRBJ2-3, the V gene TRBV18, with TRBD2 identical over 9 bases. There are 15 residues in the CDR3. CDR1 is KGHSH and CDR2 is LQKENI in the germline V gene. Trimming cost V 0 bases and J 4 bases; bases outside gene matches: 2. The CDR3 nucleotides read TGTGCCAGCTCACCACCTAGCGGGAGAGCAGATACGCAGTATTTT. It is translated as CASSPPSGRADTQYF.

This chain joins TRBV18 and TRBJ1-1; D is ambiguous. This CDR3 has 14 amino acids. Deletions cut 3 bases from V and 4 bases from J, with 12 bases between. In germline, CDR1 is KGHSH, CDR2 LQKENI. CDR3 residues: CASSPDRTSTEAFF. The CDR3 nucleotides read TGTGCCAGCTCACCCGACCGAACAAGCACTGAAGCTTTCTTT.

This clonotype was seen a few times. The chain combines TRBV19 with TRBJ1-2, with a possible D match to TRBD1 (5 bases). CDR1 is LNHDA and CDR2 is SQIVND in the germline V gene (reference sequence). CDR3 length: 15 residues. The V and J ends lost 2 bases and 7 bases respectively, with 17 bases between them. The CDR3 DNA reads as TGTGCCAGTAGTATACGGGACCACCTAACGGGTGGCTACACCTTC. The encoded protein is CASSIRDHLTGGYTF.

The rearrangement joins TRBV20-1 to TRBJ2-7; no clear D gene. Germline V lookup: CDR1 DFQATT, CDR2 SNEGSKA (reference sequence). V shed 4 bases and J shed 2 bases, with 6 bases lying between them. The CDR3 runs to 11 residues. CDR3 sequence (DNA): TGCAGTGCTACTGAAGCCTACGAGCAGTACTTC. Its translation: CSATEAYEQYF.

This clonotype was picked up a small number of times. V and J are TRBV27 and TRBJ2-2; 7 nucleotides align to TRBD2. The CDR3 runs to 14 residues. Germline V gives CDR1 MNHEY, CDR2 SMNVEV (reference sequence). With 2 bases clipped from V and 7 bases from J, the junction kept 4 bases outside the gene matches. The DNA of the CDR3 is TGTGCCAGCAGTTTACGACCGGGAGGCGGGGAGCTGTTTTTT. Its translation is CASSLRPGGGELFF.

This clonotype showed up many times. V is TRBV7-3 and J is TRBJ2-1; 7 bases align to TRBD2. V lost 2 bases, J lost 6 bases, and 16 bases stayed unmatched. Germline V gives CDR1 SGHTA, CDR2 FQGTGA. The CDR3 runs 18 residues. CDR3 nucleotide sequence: TGTGCCAGCAGCTTAGGGTTCGGTGGGAGGGCCTCGCGCAATGAGCAGTTCTTC. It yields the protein CASSLGFGGRASRNEQFF. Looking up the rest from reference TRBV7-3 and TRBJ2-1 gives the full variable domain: GAGVSQTPSNKVTEKGKYVELRCDPISGHTALYWYRQSLGQGPEFLIYFQGTGAADDSGLPNDRFFAVRPEGSVSTLKIQRTERGDSAVYLCASSLGFGGRASRNEQFFGPGTRLTVL.

CDR3 sequence reads: CASSAGNNQPQHF. The CDR3 coding sequence is TGTGCCAGCAGTGCAGGAAACAATCAGCCCCAGCATTTT. The rearrangement uses TRBV12-3 or TRBV12-4 and TRBJ1-5; no firm D call. Trimming stripped 5 bases from V and 3 bases from J, with 8 bases between. The CDR3 has 13 amino acids.

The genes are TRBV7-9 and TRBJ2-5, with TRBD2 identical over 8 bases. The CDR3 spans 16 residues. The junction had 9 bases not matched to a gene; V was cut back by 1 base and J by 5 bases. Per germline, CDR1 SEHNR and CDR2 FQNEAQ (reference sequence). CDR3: CASSLDGLAVGETQYF. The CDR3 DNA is TGTGCCAGCAGCTTAGACGGACTAGCCGTGGGGGAGACCCAGTACTTC.

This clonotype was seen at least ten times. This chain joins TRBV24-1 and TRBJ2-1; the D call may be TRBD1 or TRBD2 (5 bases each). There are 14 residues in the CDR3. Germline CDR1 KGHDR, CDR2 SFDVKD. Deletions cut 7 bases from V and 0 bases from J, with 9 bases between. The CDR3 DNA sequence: TGTGCCACCAGCCGTGGGGGCTCCTACAATGAGCAGTTCTTC. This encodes CATSRGGSYNEQFF.

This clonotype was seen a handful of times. CDR3 in amino acids: CSALGQPWEETQYF. CDR3 bases: TGCAGTGCTCTCGGACAGCCCTGGGAAGAGACCCAGTACTTC. The rearrangement uses TRBV20-1 and TRBJ2-5, with D possibly TRBD1 on 6 matching bases. Per the germline V gene, CDR1 is DFQATT and CDR2 is SNEGSKA (reference sequence). This CDR3 spans 14 amino acids. The V end was cut by 5 bases, the J end by 3 bases, with 16 bases between.

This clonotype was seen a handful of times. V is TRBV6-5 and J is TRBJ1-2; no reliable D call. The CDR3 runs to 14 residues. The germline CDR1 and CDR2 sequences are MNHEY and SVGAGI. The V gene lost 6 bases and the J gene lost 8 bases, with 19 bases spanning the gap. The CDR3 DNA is TGTGCCAGCAGCCCTGGTTCGTCGACAAGGGGCTACACCTTC. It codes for CASSPGSSTRGYTF.